This T cell receptor (beta chain) was identified during a study of CD8 T cells in Susac syndrome. To note about this clonotype: What it binds is not known.

The RNA input was roughly 0.45 to 1 ug, and it was reverse transcribed with random hexamers. TCRdb independently ran MiXCR on the immunoSEQ multiplex PCR reads; one entry per CDR3 protein. The sample yields about 140,000 distinct CDR3 sequences, 85% to 95% seen once. The study, taken as a whole, reports: As the study acknowledged, the number of individuals in its TCR sequencing and HLA analysis was relatively small.

Sequencing of TCR beta, carried out with a high-throughput approach, was applied to CD8+ and CD4+ T cells from the blood. TEMRA cells were enriched by FACS, while CD8+ and CD4+ T cells were obtained through a negative isolation that was performed magnetically. Material for sequencing was CD4+ T cells from PBMCs. The receptor comes from a human donor with Susac syndrome.

The CDR3 region is CASSQAGAAGGPEQYF. The CDR3 nucleotides read TGTGCCAGCAGCCAAGCGGGGGCGGCGGGGGGGCCCGAGCAGTACTTC. This chain joins TRBV4-2 and TRBJ2-7, with 9 positions matching TRBD2. The V and J ends lost 1 base and 6 bases, in that order; junction bases with no gene match: 10. Germline lookup yields CDR1 LGHNA and CDR2 YNFKEQ. The CDR3 length is 16 residues.